This passage covers 8 T cell receptor beta chains from one sample sequenced in a study of T-cell reconstitution after alpha-beta-depleted transplantation in children. It was with unique molecular identifiers that the TCRbeta library was prepared. Each CDR3 protein is one row after TCRdb ran MiXCR on the PCR reads. The sample contains hundreds of thousands of distinct CDR3 sequences, around 13% of which appear only once. Sequencing was performed on PBMCs, taken before TCRalphabeta/CD19-depleted stem cell transplant. All receptors derive from a girl between 2 and 10 years old with congenital amegakaryocytic thrombocytopenia, due to receive a stem cell transplant.

This sequence joins TRBV20-1 and TRBJ2-5; 8 bases fit TRBD1. The V and J ends lost 7 bases and 0 bases, in that order; junction bases with no gene match: 7. Looked up from germline, CDR1 is DFQATT and CDR2 is SNEGSKA (reference sequence). This CDR3 is built from 14 residues. In nucleotides, the CDR3 is TGCAGTGGCTTGGACAGGGTGAACCAAGAGACCCAGTACTTC. Its protein product is CSGLDRVNQETQYF.

V and J are TRBV9 and TRBJ2-7; 7 positions match TRBD2. This CDR3 has 15 amino acids. Germline CDR1 SGDLS, CDR2 YYNGEE. V dropped 4 bases and J dropped 1; count of bases not matched to a gene: 8. This CDR3 is CASSPGLNPSYEQYF. The CDR3, as DNA: TGTGCCAGCAGCCCGGGACTAAACCCTTCCTACGAGCAGTACTTC.

This clonotype showed up many times. The rearrangement links TRBV12-3 or TRBV12-4 to TRBJ2-1; no reliable D call. This CDR3 has 11 amino acids. With 4 bases removed from V and 11 bases from J, the gap between germline ends came to 9 bases. CDR3 DNA sequence: TGTGCCAGCAGTTCACGGTCTAAGCAGTTCTTC. It codes for CASSSRSKQFF.

Many counts were recorded for this clonotype. The chain uses TRBV12-3 or TRBV12-4 and TRBJ1-1; D gene unclear. The V end lost 5 bases, the J end lost 1 base, and 11 bases lay between the germline ends. This CDR3 is built from 14 residues. For the CDR3, the DNA is TGTGCCAGCAGTCAGGAGCTTGGGAACACTGAAGCTTTCTTT. Amino acid sequence: CASSQELGNTEAFF.

The rearrangement uses TRBV11-2 and TRBJ2-7, with 7 bases identical to TRBD2. CDR1 is SGHAT and CDR2 is FQNNGV in the germline V gene. This CDR3 has 16 amino acids. V dropped 1 base and J dropped 0; count of bases not matched to a gene: 6. The CDR3 spells CASSLVGGNPSYEQYF. The CDR3, as DNA: TGTGCCAGCAGCTTAGTCGGGGGGAACCCCTCCTACGAGCAGTACTTC.

This clonotype showed up many times. The rearrangement links TRBV4-1 to TRBJ2-7, with 7 nucleotides matching TRBD1. The CDR3 runs to 14 residues. V trimming: 1 base; J trimming: 3 bases; junction bases outside the gene matches: 3. Germline V CDR1 and CDR2: MGHRA, YSYEKL. The CDR3 DNA reads TGCGCCAGCAGCCAAGGGGACAGCAACTACGAGCAGTACTTC. Its protein product is CASSQGDSNYEQYF.

A few counts support this clonotype. The CDR3 loop is CASSQGFGNTIYF. In nucleotides, the CDR3 is TGTGCCAGCAGTCAGGGATTTGGAAACACCATATATTTT. V is TRBV7-7 and J is TRBJ1-3; D possibly corresponds to TRBD1 (5 bases). The CDR3 is 13 amino acids. Germline V lookup: CDR1 SSHAT, CDR2 FNYEAQ (reference sequence). Trimming stripped 6 bases from V and 3 bases from J, with 9 bases between.

The CDR3 is CSVAPTNTEAFF. Here the CDR3 DNA reads TGCAGCGTTGCGCCCACGAACACTGAAGCTTTCTTT. This chain joins TRBV29-1 and TRBJ1-1; no reliable D call. With 4 bases removed from V and 1 base from J, the gap between germline ends came to 7 bases. The CDR3 is 12 residues long. Looked up from germline, CDR1 is SQVTM and CDR2 is ANQGSEA. The full variable domain, completed using reference TRBV29-1 and TRBJ1-1, is SAVISQKPSRDICQRGTSLTIQCQVDSQVTMMFWYRQQPGQSLTLIATANQGSEATYESGFVIDKFPISRPNLTFSTLTVSNMSPEDSSIYLCSVAPTNTEAFFGQGTRLTVV.